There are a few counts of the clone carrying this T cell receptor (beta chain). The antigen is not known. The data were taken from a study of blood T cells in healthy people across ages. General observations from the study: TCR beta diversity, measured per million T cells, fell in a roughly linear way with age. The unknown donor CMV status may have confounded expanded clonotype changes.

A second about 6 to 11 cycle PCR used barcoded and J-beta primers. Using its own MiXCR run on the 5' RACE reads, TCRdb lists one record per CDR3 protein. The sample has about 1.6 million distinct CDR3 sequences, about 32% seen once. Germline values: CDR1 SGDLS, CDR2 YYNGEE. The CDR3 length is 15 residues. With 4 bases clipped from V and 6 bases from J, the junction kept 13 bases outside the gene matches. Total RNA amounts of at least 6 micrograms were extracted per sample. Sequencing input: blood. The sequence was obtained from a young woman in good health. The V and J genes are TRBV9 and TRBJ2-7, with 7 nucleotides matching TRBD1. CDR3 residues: CASSPTGTVSSEQYF. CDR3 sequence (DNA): TGTGCCAGCAGCCCCACCGGGACAGTTTCTAGCGAGCAGTACTTC. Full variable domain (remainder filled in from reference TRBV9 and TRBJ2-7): DSGVTQTPKHLITATGQRVTLRCSPRSGDLSVYWYQQSLDQGLQFLIQYYNGEERAKGNILERFSAQQFPDLHSELNLSSLELGDSALYFCASSPTGTVSSEQYFGPGTRLTVT.